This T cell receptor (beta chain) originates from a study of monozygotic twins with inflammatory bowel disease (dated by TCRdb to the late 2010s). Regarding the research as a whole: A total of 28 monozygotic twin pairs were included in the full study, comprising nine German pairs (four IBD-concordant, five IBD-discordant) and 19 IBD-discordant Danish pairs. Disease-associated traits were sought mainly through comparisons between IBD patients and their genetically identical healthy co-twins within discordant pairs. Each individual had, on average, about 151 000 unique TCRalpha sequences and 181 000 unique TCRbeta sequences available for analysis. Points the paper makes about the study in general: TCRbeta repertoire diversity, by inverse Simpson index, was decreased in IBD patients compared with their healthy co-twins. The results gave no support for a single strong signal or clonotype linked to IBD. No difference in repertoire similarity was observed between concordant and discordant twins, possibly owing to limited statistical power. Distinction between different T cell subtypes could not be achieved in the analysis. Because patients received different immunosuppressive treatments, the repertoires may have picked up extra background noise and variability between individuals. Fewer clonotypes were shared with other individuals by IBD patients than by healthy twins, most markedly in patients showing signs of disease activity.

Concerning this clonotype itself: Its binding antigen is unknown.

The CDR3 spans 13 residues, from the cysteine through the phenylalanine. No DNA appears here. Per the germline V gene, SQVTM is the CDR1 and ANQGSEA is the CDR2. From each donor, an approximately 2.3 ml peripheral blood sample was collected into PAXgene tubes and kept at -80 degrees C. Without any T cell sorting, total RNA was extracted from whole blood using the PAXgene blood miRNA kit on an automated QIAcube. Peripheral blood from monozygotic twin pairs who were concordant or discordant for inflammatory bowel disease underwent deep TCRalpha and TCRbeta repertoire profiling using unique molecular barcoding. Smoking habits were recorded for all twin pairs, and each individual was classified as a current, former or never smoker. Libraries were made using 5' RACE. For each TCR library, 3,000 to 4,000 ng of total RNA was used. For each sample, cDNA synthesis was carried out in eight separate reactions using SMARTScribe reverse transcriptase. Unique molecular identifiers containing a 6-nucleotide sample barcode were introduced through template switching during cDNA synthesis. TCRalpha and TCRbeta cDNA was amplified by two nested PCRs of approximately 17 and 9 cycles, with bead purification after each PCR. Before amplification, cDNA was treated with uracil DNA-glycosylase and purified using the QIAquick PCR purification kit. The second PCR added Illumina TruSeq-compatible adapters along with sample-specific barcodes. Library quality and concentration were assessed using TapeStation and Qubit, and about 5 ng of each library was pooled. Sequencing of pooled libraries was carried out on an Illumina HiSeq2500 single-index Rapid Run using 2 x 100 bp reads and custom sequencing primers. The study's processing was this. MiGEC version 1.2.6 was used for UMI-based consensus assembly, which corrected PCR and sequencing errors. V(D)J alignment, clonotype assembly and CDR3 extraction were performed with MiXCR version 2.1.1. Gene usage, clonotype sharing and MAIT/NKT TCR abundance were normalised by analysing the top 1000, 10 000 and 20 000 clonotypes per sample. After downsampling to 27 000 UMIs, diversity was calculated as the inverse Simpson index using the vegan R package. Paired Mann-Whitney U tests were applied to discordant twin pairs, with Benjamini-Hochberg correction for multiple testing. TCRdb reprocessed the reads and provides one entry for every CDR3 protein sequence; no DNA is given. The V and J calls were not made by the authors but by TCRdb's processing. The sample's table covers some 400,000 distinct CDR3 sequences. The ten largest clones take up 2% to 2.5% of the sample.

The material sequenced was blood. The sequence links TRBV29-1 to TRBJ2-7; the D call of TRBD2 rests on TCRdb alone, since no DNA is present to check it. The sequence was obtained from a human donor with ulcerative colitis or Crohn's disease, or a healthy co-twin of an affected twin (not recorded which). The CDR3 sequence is CSVEGSGAYEQYF.